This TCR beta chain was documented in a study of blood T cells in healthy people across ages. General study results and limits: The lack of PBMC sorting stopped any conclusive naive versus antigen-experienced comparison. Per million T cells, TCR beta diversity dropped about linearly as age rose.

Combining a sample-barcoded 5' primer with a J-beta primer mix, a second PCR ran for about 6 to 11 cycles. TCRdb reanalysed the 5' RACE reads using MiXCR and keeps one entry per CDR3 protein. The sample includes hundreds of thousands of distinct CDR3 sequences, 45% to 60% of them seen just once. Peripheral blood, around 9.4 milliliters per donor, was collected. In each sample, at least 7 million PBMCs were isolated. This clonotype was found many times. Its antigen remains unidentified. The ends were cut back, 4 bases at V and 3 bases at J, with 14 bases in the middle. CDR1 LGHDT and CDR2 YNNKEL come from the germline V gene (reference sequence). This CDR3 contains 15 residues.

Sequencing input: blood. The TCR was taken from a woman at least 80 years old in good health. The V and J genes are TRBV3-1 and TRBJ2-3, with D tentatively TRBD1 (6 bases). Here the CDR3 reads CASSPRWGRTDTQYF. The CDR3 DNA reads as TGTGCCAGCAGCCCCCGGTGGGGGCGGACAGATACGCAGTATTTT.